This T cell receptor (beta chain) came from a study of cytomegalovirus exposure and HLA in healthy donors. Across the whole study: Membership in the Caucasian-associated ancestry cluster was found for 81% of 300 to 400 genotyped donors. The study's findings and limits: Most likely, a cluster of highly shared sequence variants arose as a sequencing artifact. Reportedly, fewer N-insertions than the approximately 610-donor mean appeared in an Asian-associated ancestry cluster in a later analysis. Among TCR beta chains, those listed as cytomegalovirus-associated numbered around 160.

V lost 1 base and J 2 bases, leaving 13 bases between the germline ends. The CDR3 runs 16 residues. Germline CDR1 SGHRS, CDR2 YFSETQ. On this clone itself: Its antigen is currently unknown.

This PCR relied on a set of 60 Vbeta primers and 13 Jbeta primers. The protocol was immunoSEQ multiplex PCR, while the TCRdb copy is restricted to in-frame clones and leaves out a portion. Altogether roughly 150,000 clones are present, over 70% being singletons, with the ten largest covering more than 1.5%. Specimen: PBMCs. This receptor was obtained from a woman aged 18-35 years in good health and CMV-seronegative. V is TRBV5-1 and J is TRBJ1-3; D is possibly TRBD1 (5 bases). The CDR3 DNA sequence: TGCGCCAGCAGCTTGACCGGGGGGAGCACTGGAAACACCATATATTTT. Translated: CASSLTGGSTGNTIYF.